Each of the 8 T cell receptor beta chains below was sequenced from the same sample in a study of response to subunit inactivated influenza vaccine. From the RT-PCR reads, TCRdb called clonotypes with MiXCR, one entry per CDR3 protein. The table has hundreds of thousands of distinct CDR3 sequences, roughly 8.2% seen once. This specimen was PBMCs from blood, taken less than 30 months after vaccination. These receptors originate from a man between 45 and 75 years old who received an inactivated influenza vaccine.

This clonotype turned up a few times. The chain carries TRBV7-2 and TRBJ2-6, with TRBD1 matching over 9 bases. This CDR3 has 16 amino acids. With 3 bases clipped from V and 3 bases from J, the junction kept 3 bases outside the gene matches. Looked up from germline, CDR1 is SGHTA and CDR2 is FQGNSA. The CDR3 coding sequence is TGTGCCAGCAGCTTGACAGGGGGGTTTGGGGCCAACGTCCTGACTTTC. Translated: CASSLTGGFGANVLTF. The full variable domain, rest sourced from reference TRBV7-2 and TRBJ2-6, is GAGVSQSPSNKVTEKGKDVELRCDPISGHTALYWYRQSLGQGLEFLIYFQGNSAPDKSGLPSDRFSAERTGGSVSTLTIQRTQQEDSAVYLCASSLTGGFGANVLTFGAGSRLTVL.

The chain joins TRBV20-1 to TRBJ1-2, with a tentative D call TRBD1 (6 bases). The V gene's germline CDR1 is DFQATT and CDR2 SNEGSKA (reference sequence). The CDR3 is made up of 15 amino acids. Trimming pared 1 base from V and 4 bases from J, leaving 16 bases between. The CDR3 DNA follows: TGCAGTGCTAGAGTGGCGGGGGGCGCGGCCTATGGCTACACCTTC. Amino acids: CSARVAGGAAYGYTF.

This clonotype has a handful of counts. This chain joins TRBV7-2 and TRBJ1-2, with D maybe TRBD1 (5 bases). The germline V gene has CDR1 SGHTA and CDR2 FQGNSA. This CDR3 is built from 14 residues. The germline V and J ends were trimmed by 6 bases and 4 bases, with 15 bases remaining between them. Written as DNA, the CDR3 is TGTGCCAGCAGAACGGGGGATTCGGGCTATGGCTACACCTTC. It encodes CASRTGDSGYGYTF.

The table lists this clonotype with a few counts. This chain connects TRBV15 to TRBJ1-6; the D is unclear. Germline CDR1 reads LNHNV; CDR2 reads YYDKDF (reference sequence). V was clipped by 5 bases and J by 7 bases, with 6 bases between them. The CDR3 loop spans 12 amino acids. CDR3 in amino acids: CATSVENSPLHF. CDR3 DNA sequence: TGTGCCACCAGCGTGGAAAATTCACCCCTCCACTTT.

This clonotype showed up many times. This chain connects TRBV25-1 to TRBJ1-2; the D is unclear. V was clipped by 2 bases and J by 8 bases, with 15 bases between them. CDR3 length equals 14 residues. The germline CDR1 and CDR2 sequences are MGHDK and SYGVNS. The CDR3 region has the DNA TGTGCCAGCAGTGAAGTAGGGCACGCGGGCGGCTACACCTTC. Its protein product is CASSEVGHAGGYTF.

The sample holds many counts of this clonotype. The V call is TRBV4-2, the J call TRBJ2-1; 7 nucleotides align to TRBD2. Germline V gene lookup returns CDR1 LGHNA and CDR2 YNFKEQ. The CDR3 consists of 12 residues. J gave up 10 bases and V 4 bases, and 4 bases lay outside the gene matches. The CDR3 sequence: CASSRERGEQFF. CDR3 bases: TGTGCCAGCAGCCGAGAGCGGGGAGAGCAGTTCTTC.

This clonotype has ten or more counts. This chain connects TRBV20-1 to TRBJ1-1; D not certain. The CDR3 covers 12 residues. V was cut by 3 bases and J by 4 bases, with 9 bases left in between. The V gene's germline CDR1 is DFQATT and CDR2 SNEGSKA (reference sequence). The CDR3 DNA follows: TGCAGTGCTAGTCAAGGAAGCACTGAAGCTTTCTTT. It translates to CSASQGSTEAFF.

At least ten counts were recorded for this clonotype. The rearrangement links TRBV12-3 or TRBV12-4 to TRBJ2-5, with D uncertain. CDR3 length equals 15 residues. Trimming stripped 0 bases from V and 3 bases from J, with 11 bases between. CDR3 coding DNA: TGTGCCAGCAGTTTAGCAAATCGGCCAGAAGAGACCCAGTACTTC. It specifies CASSLANRPEETQYF.